This T cell receptor (beta chain) emerged from a study of CDR3 diversity in severe acne. Germline V gene lookup returns CDR1 SGHTA and CDR2 FQGNSA. Trimming left V 10 bases short and J 11 bases short, with 14 bases between. CDR3 length: 10 amino acids. In TCRdb, the PCR reads were re-called with MiXCR into one record per CDR3 protein. Counted here are over 85,000 distinct CDR3 sequences, about half occurring once; the ten biggest clones make up over 10%. This TCR came from a male donor with acne. The sequenced sample was blood. This rearrangement joins TRBV7-2 to TRBJ1-1, with unresolved D. The CDR3 protein is CATAEGGAFF. CDR3 sequence (DNA): TGTGCCACTGCGGAGGGTGGCGCTTTCTTT.